This T cell receptor beta chain was sequenced in a study of blood T cell repertoires in COVID-19. In the study overall: Italy, Spain and the United States were the sources of the convalescent and acute COVID-19 samples. Sample material is recorded as cDNA or gDNA derived from T cells, B-cell-depleted T cells, or PBMCs.

J lost 4 bases, V lost 8 bases, and 2 bases had no gene match. The CDR3 runs 11 residues. CDR1 and CDR2 from the germline V gene are MNHEY and SVGAGI. Original handling: It was from reference gene primer amplification that nucleated cell counts were estimated. The method was immunoSEQ multiplex PCR; TCRdb's version includes in-frame clones alone and lacks a portion of them. D and trimming come from the DNA, and the V and J calls and clone size come from that table. The sample has around 60,000 clones; 80% to 90% are singletons. Source material: peripheral blood. The chain links TRBV6-5 to TRBJ2-7, with TRBD1 matching 7 bases. The source of this sequence is a man aged 40-49 years with acute or convalescent COVID-19. The CDR3 sequence is CASRQGYEQYF. As DNA, the CDR3 is TGTGCCAGCCGACAGGGTTACGAGCAGTACTTC.